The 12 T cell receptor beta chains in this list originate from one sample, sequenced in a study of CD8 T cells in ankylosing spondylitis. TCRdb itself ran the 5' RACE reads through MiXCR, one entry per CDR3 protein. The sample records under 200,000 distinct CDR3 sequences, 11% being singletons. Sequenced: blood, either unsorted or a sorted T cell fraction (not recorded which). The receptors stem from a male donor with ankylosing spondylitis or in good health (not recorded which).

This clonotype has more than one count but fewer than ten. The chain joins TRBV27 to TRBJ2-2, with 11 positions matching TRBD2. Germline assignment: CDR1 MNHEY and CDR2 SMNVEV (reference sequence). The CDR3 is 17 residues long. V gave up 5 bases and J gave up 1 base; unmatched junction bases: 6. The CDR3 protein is CASSASGTSGNTGELFF. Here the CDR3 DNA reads TGTGCCAGCAGTGCTTCCGGGACTAGCGGGAACACCGGGGAGCTGTTTTTT.

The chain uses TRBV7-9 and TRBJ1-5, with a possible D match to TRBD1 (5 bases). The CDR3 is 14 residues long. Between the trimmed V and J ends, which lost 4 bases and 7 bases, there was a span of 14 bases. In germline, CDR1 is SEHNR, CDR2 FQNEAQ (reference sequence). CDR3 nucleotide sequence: TGTGCCAGCAGCTCCCAGGGAATCGGCCAGCCCCAGCATTTT. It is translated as CASSSQGIGQPQHF.

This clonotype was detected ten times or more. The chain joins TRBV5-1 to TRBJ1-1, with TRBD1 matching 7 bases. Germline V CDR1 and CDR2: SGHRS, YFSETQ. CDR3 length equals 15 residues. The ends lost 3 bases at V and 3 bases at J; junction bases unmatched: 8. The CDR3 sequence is CASSSRQGRDTEAFF. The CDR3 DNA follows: TGCGCCAGCAGCTCTCGACAGGGAAGGGACACTGAAGCTTTCTTT.

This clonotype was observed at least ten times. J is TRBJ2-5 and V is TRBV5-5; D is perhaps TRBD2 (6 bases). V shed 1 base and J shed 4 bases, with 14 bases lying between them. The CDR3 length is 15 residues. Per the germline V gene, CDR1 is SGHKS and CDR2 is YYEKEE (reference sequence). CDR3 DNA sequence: TGTGCCAGCAGCTTGAGCCCGGGGGATTCAGAGACCCAGTACTTC. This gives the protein CASSLSPGDSETQYF.

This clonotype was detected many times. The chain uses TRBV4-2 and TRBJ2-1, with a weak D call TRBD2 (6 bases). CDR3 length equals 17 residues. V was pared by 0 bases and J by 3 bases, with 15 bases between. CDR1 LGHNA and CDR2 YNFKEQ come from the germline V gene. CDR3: CASSQDLAGLHYNEQFF. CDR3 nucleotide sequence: TGTGCCAGCAGCCAAGATCTGGCGGGATTACACTACAATGAGCAGTTCTTC.

The CDR3 sequence is CASSQAPVGQGGTTQYF. CDR3 DNA: TGTGCCAGCAGCCAAGCTCCCGTCGGACAGGGAGGGACTACGCAGTATTTT. The chain uses TRBV3-1 and TRBJ2-3, with D tentatively TRBD1 (8 bases). Per germline, CDR1 LGHDT and CDR2 YNNKEL (reference sequence). With 1 base removed from V and 8 bases from J, the gap between germline ends came to 22 bases. This CDR3 contains 17 residues.

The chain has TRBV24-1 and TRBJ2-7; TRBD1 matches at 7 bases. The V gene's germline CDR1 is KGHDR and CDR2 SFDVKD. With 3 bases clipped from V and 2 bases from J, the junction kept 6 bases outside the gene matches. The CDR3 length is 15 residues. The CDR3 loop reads CATSDPTTGTYEQYF. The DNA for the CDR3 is TGTGCCACCAGTGATCCTACGACAGGGACCTACGAGCAGTACTTC.

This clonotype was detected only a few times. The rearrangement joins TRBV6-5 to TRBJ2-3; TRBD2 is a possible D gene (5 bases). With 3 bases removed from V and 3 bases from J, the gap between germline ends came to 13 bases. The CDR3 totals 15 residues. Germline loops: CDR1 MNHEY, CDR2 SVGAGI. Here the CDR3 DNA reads TGTGCCAGCAGTTATCAGAGGGCCCCAACAGATACGCAGTATTTT. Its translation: CASSYQRAPTDTQYF.

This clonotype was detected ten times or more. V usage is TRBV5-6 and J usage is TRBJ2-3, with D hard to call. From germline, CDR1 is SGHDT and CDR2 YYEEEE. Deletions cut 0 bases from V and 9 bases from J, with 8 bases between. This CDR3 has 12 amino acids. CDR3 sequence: CASSLVAKTQYF. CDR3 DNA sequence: TGTGCCAGCAGCTTGGTTGCTAAAACGCAGTATTTT.

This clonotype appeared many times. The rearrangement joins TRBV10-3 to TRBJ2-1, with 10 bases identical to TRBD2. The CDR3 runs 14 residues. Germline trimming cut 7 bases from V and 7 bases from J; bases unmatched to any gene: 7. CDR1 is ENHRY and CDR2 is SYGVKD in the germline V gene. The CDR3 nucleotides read TGTGCCATCAAGTCGACTAGCGGGTGGAATGAGCAGTTCTTC. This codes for CAIKSTSGWNEQFF.

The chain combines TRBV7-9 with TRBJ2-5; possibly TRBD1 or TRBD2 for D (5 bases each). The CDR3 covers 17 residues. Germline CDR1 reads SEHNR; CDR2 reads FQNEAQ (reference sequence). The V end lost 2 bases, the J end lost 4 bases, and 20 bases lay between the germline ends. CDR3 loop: CASSLRLRVGRPETQYF. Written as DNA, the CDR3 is TGTGCCAGCAGCTTAAGGCTTCGGGTGGGACGTCCAGAGACCCAGTACTTC. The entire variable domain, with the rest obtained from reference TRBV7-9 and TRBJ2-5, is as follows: DTGVSQNPRHKITKRGQNVTFRCDPISEHNRLYWYRQTLGQGPEFLTYFQNEAQLEKSRLLSDRFSAERPKGSFSTLEIQRTEQGDSAMYLCASSLRLRVGRPETQYFGPGTRLLVL.

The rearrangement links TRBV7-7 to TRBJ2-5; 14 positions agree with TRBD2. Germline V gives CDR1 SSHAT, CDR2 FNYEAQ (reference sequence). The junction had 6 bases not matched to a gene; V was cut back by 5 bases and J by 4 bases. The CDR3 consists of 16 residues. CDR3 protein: CASSRGLAGVGETQYF. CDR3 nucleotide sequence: TGTGCCAGCAGCCGGGGACTAGCGGGAGTTGGAGAGACCCAGTACTTC. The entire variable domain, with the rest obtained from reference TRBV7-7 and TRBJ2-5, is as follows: GAGVSQSPRYKVTKRGQDVTLRCDPISSHATLYWYQQALGQGPEFLTYFNYEAQPDKSGLPSDRFSAERPEGSISTLTIQRTEQRDSAMYRCASSRGLAGVGETQYFGPGTRLLVL.